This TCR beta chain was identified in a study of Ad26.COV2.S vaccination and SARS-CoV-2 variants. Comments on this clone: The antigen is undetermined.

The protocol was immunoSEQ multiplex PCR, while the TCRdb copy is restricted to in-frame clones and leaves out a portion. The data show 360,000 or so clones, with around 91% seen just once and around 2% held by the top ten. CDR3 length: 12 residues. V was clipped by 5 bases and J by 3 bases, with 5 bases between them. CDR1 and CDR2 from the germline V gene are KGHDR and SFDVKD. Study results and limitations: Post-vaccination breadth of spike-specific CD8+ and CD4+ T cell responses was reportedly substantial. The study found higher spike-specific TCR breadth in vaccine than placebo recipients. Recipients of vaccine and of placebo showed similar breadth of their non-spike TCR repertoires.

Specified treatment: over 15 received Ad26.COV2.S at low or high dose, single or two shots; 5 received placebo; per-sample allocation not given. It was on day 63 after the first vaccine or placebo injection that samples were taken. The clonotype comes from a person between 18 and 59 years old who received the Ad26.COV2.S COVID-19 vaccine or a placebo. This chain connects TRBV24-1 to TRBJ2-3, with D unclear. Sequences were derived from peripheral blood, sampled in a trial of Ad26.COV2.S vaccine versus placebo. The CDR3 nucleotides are TGTGCCACCAGTGGGGGAACAGATACGCAGTATTTT. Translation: CATSGGTDTQYF.